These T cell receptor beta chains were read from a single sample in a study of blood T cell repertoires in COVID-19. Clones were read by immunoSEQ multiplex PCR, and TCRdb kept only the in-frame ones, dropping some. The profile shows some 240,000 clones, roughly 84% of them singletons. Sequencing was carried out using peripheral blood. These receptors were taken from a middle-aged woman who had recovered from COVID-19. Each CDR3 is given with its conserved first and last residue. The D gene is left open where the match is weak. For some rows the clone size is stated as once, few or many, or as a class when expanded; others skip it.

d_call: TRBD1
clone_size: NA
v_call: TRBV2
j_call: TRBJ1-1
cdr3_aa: CASSGIPGGLTEAFF
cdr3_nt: TGTGCCAGCAGTGGAATTCCAGGGGGCTTGACTGAAGCTTTCTTT

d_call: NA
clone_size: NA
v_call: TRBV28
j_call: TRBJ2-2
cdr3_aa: CASYRGGLNTGELFF
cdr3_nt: TGTGCCAGCTACCGAGGTGGCTTGAACACCGGGGAGCTGTTTTTT

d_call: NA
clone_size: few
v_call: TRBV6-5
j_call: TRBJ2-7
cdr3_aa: CASSYSQGYEQYF
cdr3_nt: TGTGCCAGCAGTTACTCACAGGGCTACGAGCAGTACTTC

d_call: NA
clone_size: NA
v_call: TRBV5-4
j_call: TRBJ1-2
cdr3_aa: CASIDTRGGGAHGYTF
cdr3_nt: TGTGCCAGCATCGATACCCGAGGGGGGGGCGCACATGGCTACACCTTC

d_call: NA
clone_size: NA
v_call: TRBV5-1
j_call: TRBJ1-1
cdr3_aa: CASSYPEDTAEAFF
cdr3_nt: TGCGCCAGCAGCTATCCGGAAGACACGGCTGAAGCTTTCTTT

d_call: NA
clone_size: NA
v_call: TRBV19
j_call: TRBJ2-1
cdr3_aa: CASSSRGNEQFF
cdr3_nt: TGTGCCAGTAGTTCCAGGGGTAATGAGCAGTTCTTC

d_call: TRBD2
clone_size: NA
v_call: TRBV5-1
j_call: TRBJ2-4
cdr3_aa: CASSSAGGPAKNIQYF
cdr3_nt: TGCGCCAGCAGTTCGGCGGGGGGGCCGGCCAAAAACATTCAGTACTTC

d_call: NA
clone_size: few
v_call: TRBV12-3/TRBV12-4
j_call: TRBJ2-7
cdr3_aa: CASRLDSTYEQYF
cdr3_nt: TGTGCCAGCAGATTAGACAGCACCTACGAGCAGTACTTC

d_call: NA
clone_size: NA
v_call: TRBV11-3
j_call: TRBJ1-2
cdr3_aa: CASSPREGSIYGYTF
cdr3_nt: TGTGCCAGCAGCCCCCGGGAGGGGTCTATCTATGGCTACACCTTC

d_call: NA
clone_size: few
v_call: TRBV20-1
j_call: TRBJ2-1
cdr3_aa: CSASGYDEQFF
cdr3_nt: TGCAGTGCTAGCGGGTACGATGAGCAGTTCTTC